These 5 T cell receptor beta chains were all obtained from the same sample, sequenced in a study of CD8+CD57+ T cells in acquired aplastic anemia. It was genomic DNA that served as the template for profiling TCR beta VDJ and CDR3. TCRdb processed the reads anew with MiXCR; each CDR3 protein has one entry. This sample yields about 170,000 distinct CDR3 sequences, of which around 40% are seen a single time; 1.1% belongs to the top ten. The sequenced material came from sorted CD4+, CD8+, or CD8+CD57+ T cells (not recorded which) from PBMCs. All receptors derive from a human donor in good health.

The DNA of the CDR3 is TGTGCCACCAGTGATCCTGGCGGGGAGCTGTTTTTT. It translates to CATSDPGGELFF. This chain connects TRBV24-1 to TRBJ2-2; no firm D call. CDR3 size: 12 residues. CDR1 is KGHDR and CDR2 is SFDVKD in the germline V gene. Trimming shortened V by 3 bases and J by 7 bases, and 5 bases separated the two germline ends.

Many counts were recorded for this clonotype. The chain is built from TRBV20-1 and TRBJ1-5; 7 bases match TRBD1. This CDR3 contains 14 residues. Trimming took 0 bases from V and 4 from J; bases not matched to a gene: 3. Germline loops: CDR1 DFQATT, CDR2 SNEGSKA (reference sequence). DNA of the CDR3: TGCAGTGCTAGAGAAGGGACAGATAATCAGCCCCAGCATTTT. Translated: CSAREGTDNQPQHF.

The rearrangement joins TRBV10-1 to TRBJ2-7, with 7 bases identical to TRBD1. V shed 6 bases, J shed 3 bases, and the junction held 11 bases outside the gene matches. Looked up from germline, CDR1 is WNHNN and CDR2 is SYGVQD (reference sequence). This CDR3 comprises 15 residues. DNA of the CDR3: TGCGCCAGCAGCACGATAGAGGGGGCGGACTACGAGCAGTACTTC. Translating it yields CASSTIEGADYEQYF.

This clonotype has more than one count but fewer than ten. The chain employs TRBV6-2 or TRBV6-3 and TRBJ2-3; possible D gene TRBD2, 6 bases. Trimming cost V 6 bases and J 0 bases, with 16 bases left between them. This CDR3 has 16 amino acids. Germline-derived CDR1 and CDR2 are MNHEY and SVGEGT. DNA for the CDR3: TGTGCCAGCAGACTAAGTTTAGCGGTTAGCACAGATACGCAGTATTTT. It specifies CASRLSLAVSTDTQYF.

This clonotype has at least ten counts. The chain is built from TRBV4-2 and TRBJ2-3; D ambiguous. The V and J ends lost 0 bases and 5 bases respectively, with 6 bases between them. This CDR3 has 13 amino acids. Germline CDR1 and CDR2: LGHNA and YNFKEQ. The CDR3 DNA sequence: TGTGCCAGCAGCCAAGACTGGCAAGATACGCAGTATTTT. Protein: CASSQDWQDTQYF.